This TCR beta chain was recovered during a study of blood T cell repertoires in COVID-19. Study summary: The United States, Italy and Spain were the sources of the acute and convalescent COVID-19 samples. PBMCs, B-cell-depleted T cells, or T cells provided the cDNA or gDNA that made up the material.

This CDR3 region has 15 residues. The V gene's germline CDR1 is MNHEY and CDR2 SVGAGI. V gave up 9 bases and J gave up 1 base; unmatched junction bases: 9. Authors' analysis steps: Estimation of nucleated cell counts relied on the amplification of reference gene primers. The protocol was immunoSEQ multiplex PCR, while the TCRdb copy is restricted to in-frame clones and leaves out a portion. V, J and clone size are those of that table, while D and trimming were read from the DNA. In the table there are about 240,000 clones, roughly 86% of which are singletons. Specimen: peripheral blood. V and J are TRBV6-5 and TRBJ2-1, with 7 bases aligning to TRBD2. The source is a middle-aged man with acute or convalescent COVID-19. The CDR3 DNA follows: TGTGCCAGGAAGGCCCCGGGGGGATCCTACAATGAGCAGTTCTTC. Translating gives CARKAPGGSYNEQFF.